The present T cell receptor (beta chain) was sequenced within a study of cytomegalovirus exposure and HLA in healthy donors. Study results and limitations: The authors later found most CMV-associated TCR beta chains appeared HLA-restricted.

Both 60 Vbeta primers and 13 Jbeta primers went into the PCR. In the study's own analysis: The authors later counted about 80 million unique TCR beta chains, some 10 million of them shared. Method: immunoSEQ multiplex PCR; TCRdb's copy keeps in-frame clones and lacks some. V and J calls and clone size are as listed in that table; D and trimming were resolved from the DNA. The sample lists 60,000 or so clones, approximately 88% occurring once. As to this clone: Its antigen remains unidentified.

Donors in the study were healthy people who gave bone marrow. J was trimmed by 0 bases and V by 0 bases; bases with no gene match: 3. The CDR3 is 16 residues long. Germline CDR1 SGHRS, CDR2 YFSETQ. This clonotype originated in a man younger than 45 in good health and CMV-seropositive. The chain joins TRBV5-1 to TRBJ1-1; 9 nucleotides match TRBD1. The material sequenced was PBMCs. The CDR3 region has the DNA TGCGCCAGCAGCTTGGGTTGGGACAGGGTGAACACTGAAGCTTTCTTT. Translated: CASSLGWDRVNTEAFF.